This entry lists 26 T cell receptor beta chains sequenced from one sample in a study of memory CD8 T cells in hepatitis C reinfection. This table comes from immunoSEQ multiplex PCR, and its TCRdb copy is limited to in-frame clones, with some not included. The data contain just over 50,000 clones, over 85% of them singletons. The time point denotes: pre-reinfection, 55 to 20 weeks before reinfection detection. Sorted cells were sequenced directly ex vivo without any in vitro expansion. Sample: naive CD8+ T cells sorted from blood. The receptors originated from a man aged 18 to 29 with hepatitis C virus infection.

This rearrangement joins TRBV7-2 to TRBJ2-1, with D unresolved. V shed 3 bases and J shed 9 bases, with 9 bases lying between them. Germline V gene data show CDR1 as SGHTA and CDR2 as FQGNSA. The CDR3 covers 12 residues. The CDR3 loop is CASSFPGAEQFF. DNA of the CDR3: TGTGCCAGCAGCTTCCCGGGTGCTGAGCAGTTCTTC.

DNA for the CDR3: TGTGCCAGCAGTTTCCTGGGGGCTGATGGCTACACCTTC. Protein sequence: CASSFLGADGYTF. The rearrangement links TRBV27 to TRBJ1-2, with a weak D call TRBD1 (6 bases). Germline-derived CDR1 and CDR2 are MNHEY and SMNVEV (reference sequence). Trimming cost V 3 bases and J 6 bases, with 11 bases left between them. The CDR3 extends over 13 amino acids.

The chain uses TRBV4-3 and TRBJ2-5, with unresolved D. The V gene's germline CDR1 is LGHNA and CDR2 YSLEER. The CDR3 sequence is 16 residues long. Trimming cost V 0 bases and J 1 base, with 12 bases left between them. CDR3 sequence: CASSQERFYSQETQYF. CDR3 sequence (DNA): TGCGCCAGCAGCCAAGAGAGGTTTTATTCCCAAGAGACCCAGTACTTC.

This sequence joins TRBV5-1 and TRBJ2-1; TRBD2 agrees at 9 bases. The V gene's germline CDR1 is SGHRS and CDR2 YFSETQ. The CDR3 length is 18 residues. The V and J ends lost 0 bases and 5 bases, in that order; junction bases with no gene match: 12. CDR3 DNA: TGCGCCAGCAGCTTGGCCTTTAGGGGCGGGGGGGAAGACAATGAGCAGTTCTTC. Translating gives CASSLAFRGGGEDNEQFF.

With respect to this clone: Because it lacks the conserved phenylalanine or tryptophan at the end, this CDR3 is likely a read error. V gene TRBV7-9 combines with J gene TRBJ2-7; tentatively, D is TRBD1 (5 bases). This CDR3 comprises 15 residues. Per the germline V gene, CDR1 is SEHNR and CDR2 is FQNEAQ (reference sequence). Trimming left V 6 bases short and J 6 bases short, with 21 bases between. CDR3 DNA sequence: TGTGCCAGCAGTCGAACGCAGGGTAGAGTCAGCGAGCAGTACCTC. Residues: CASSRTQGRVSEQYL.

Concerning this clone: At one end the junction does not follow the germline gene, possibly because of a read error. The CDR3 region has the DNA TGTGCCAGCAGCCATGGGACTAGCGGATTCACAGATACGCGGTATTTT. Its protein product is CASSHGTSGFTDTRYF. The V gene is TRBV13, the J gene TRBJ2-3, with 11 bases aligning to TRBD2. Germline V CDR1 and CDR2: PRHDT, FYEKMQ (reference sequence). The CDR3 sequence is 16 residues long.

V usage is TRBV27 and J usage is TRBJ2-7; 7 positions match TRBD2. V was pared by 2 bases and J by 3 bases, with 7 bases of the junction left unmatched. CDR1 is MNHEY, CDR2 SMNVEV, per germline (reference sequence). This CDR3 spans 15 amino acids. The CDR3 spells CASSLTGGRSYEQYF. DNA for the CDR3: TGTGCCAGCAGTTTAACGGGGGGAAGGAGCTACGAGCAGTACTTC.

This chain joins TRBV27 and TRBJ2-3; 10 bases are a match to TRBD2. The V gene's germline CDR1 is MNHEY and CDR2 SMNVEV (reference sequence). The CDR3 is made up of 16 amino acids. The junction had 5 bases not matched to a gene; V was cut back by 4 bases and J by 1 base. CDR3 sequence reads: CASSSTTSGGTDTQYF. Written as DNA, the CDR3 is TGTGCCAGCAGTTCGACAACTAGCGGGGGCACAGATACGCAGTATTTT.

This rearrangement joins TRBV10-1 to TRBJ2-5, with TRBD1 matching over 8 bases. Germline V gene lookup returns CDR1 WNHNN and CDR2 SYGVQD (reference sequence). Trimming took 3 bases from V and 4 from J; bases not matched to a gene: 1. The length of the CDR3 is 13 residues. CDR3 protein: CASSDTGGETQYF. Written as DNA, the CDR3 is TGCGCCAGCAGTGACACAGGGGGAGAGACCCAGTACTTC.

The rearrangement links TRBV27 to TRBJ2-1; the match to TRBD2 covers 8 bases. This CDR3 contains 14 residues. The junction had 2 bases not matched to a gene; V was cut back by 3 bases and J by 4 bases. CDR1 and CDR2 from the germline V gene are MNHEY and SMNVEV (reference sequence). The CDR3 nucleotides read TGTGCCAGCAGTTTGACTAGCGCTTACAATGAGCAGTTCTTC. It yields the protein CASSLTSAYNEQFF.

This clone was recorded once. The chain couples TRBV6-1 to TRBJ1-6; 7 bases fit TRBD1. The CDR3 covers 17 residues. Germline CDR1 MNHNS, CDR2 SASEGT. V shed 0 bases, J shed 9 bases, and the junction held 11 bases outside the gene matches. The CDR3 protein is CASSEAQGVWVGSPLHF. In nucleotides, the CDR3 is TGTGCCAGCAGTGAAGCCCAGGGGGTCTGGGTAGGTTCACCCCTCCACTTT.

The CDR3 protein is CASSSRRAGDYEQYF. The CDR3 DNA reads TGTGCCAGTAGTTCCCGCCGGGCAGGGGACTACGAGCAGTACTTC. The rearrangement links TRBV19 to TRBJ2-7; possibly TRBD1 for D (6 bases). The germline gives CDR1 LNHDA, CDR2 SQIVND (reference sequence). The CDR3 has 15 residues. Trimming removed 5 bases from V and 3 bases from J, with 17 bases in between.

V gene TRBV7-9 combines with J gene TRBJ1-1; no reliable D call. CDR1 is SEHNR and CDR2 is FQNEAQ in the germline V gene (reference sequence). V was trimmed by 1 base and J by 3 bases, leaving 15 bases between them. The CDR3 extends over 16 amino acids. The CDR3: CASSLEGLLGHTEAFF. The CDR3 region has the DNA TGTGCCAGCAGCTTAGAGGGATTACTAGGGCACACTGAAGCTTTCTTT.

The chain is built from TRBV2 and TRBJ2-1; possibly TRBD2 for D (6 bases). The CDR3 runs to 16 residues. CDR1 and CDR2 (germline): SNHLY, FYNNEI. Trimming took 6 bases from V and 2 from J, leaving 17 bases between them. CDR3 coding DNA: TGTGCCAGCAGCGATCTCGGCGGGGTCACCTACAATGAGCAGTTCTTC. Translated: CASSDLGGVTYNEQFF.

This sequence joins TRBV6-5 and TRBJ1-6, with D unclear. Germline values: CDR1 MNHEY, CDR2 SVGAGI. The length of the CDR3 is 12 residues. V lost 6 bases, J lost 3 bases, and 3 bases lay in between. CDR3 amino acids: CASSLYNSPLHF. The CDR3 DNA reads as TGTGCCAGCAGCCTCTATAATTCACCCCTCCACTTT.

The rearrangement links TRBV27 to TRBJ2-3, with TRBD2 matching 12 bases. The CDR3 is 16 residues long. Germline-derived CDR1 and CDR2 are MNHEY and SMNVEV (reference sequence). Unmatched junction bases numbered 1, after V lost 3 bases and J lost 0 bases. This chain's CDR3 is CASSLGTSGSTDTQYF. CDR3 coding DNA: TGTGCCAGCAGTTTGGGGACTAGCGGGAGCACAGATACGCAGTATTTT.

The chain recombines TRBV9 with TRBJ2-1; TRBD2 matches at 12 bases. This CDR3 is built from 16 residues. Germline V lookup: CDR1 SGDLS, CDR2 YYNGEE. Trimming took 3 bases from V and 7 from J; bases not matched to a gene: 8. CDR3 in amino acids: CASSALAGGLINEQFF. The CDR3 DNA follows: TGTGCCAGCAGCGCCCTAGCGGGAGGGCTAATAAATGAGCAGTTCTTC. The full variable domain, with the rest looked up from reference TRBV9 and TRBJ2-1, is DSGVTQTPKHLITATGQRVTLRCSPRSGDLSVYWYQQSLDQGLQFLIQYYNGEERAKGNILERFSAQQFPDLHSELNLSSLELGDSALYFCASSALAGGLINEQFFGPGTRLTVL.

This rearrangement joins TRBV6-5 to TRBJ1-3, with a tentative D call TRBD1 (5 bases). Germline values: CDR1 MNHEY, CDR2 SVGAGI. The CDR3 has 15 amino acids. V was trimmed by 2 bases and J by 0 bases, leaving 8 bases between them. This chain's CDR3 is CASSYGGSSGNTIYF. The CDR3 nucleotides read TGTGCCAGCAGTTACGGGGGGAGCTCTGGAAACACCATATATTTT.

A few counts support this clone. The chain has TRBV7-9 and TRBJ1-1; D gene uncertain. The CDR3 length is 16 residues. Germline V gene sequence: CDR1 SEHNR, CDR2 FQNEAQ (reference sequence). V gave up 0 bases and J gave up 0 bases, with 11 bases separating them. DNA for the CDR3: TGTGCCAGCAGCTTAGCGGCAGATAGCATGAACACTGAAGCTTTCTTT. It is translated as CASSLAADSMNTEAFF.

The V call is TRBV13, the J call TRBJ2-5; D perhaps matches TRBD1 (5 bases). The germline gives CDR1 PRHDT, CDR2 FYEKMQ (reference sequence). Trimming removed 4 bases at V and 2 bases at J, with 17 bases between. The CDR3 is 16 amino acids. CDR3 amino acids: CASSSALQDKQETQYF. The CDR3 DNA sequence: TGTGCCAGCAGCTCCGCACTACAGGATAAGCAAGAGACCCAGTACTTC.

The chain joins TRBV7-9 to TRBJ2-1; maybe TRBD2 (5 bases). Germline loops: CDR1 SEHNR, CDR2 FQNEAQ (reference sequence). Trimming removed 7 bases at V and 1 base at J, with 14 bases between. The CDR3 sequence is 15 residues long. CDR3 in DNA: TGTGCCAGCATCCGGACTCCTCAGTCCTACAATGAGCAGTTCTTC. Translating gives CASIRTPQSYNEQFF.

This clone was detected only once. The rearrangement uses TRBV28 and TRBJ1-5; the D gene is possibly TRBD1 (5 bases). V dropped 3 bases and J dropped 7 bases, with 13 bases sitting between them. CDR1 is MDHEN and CDR2 is SYDVKM in the germline V gene. The length of the CDR3 is 14 residues. The CDR3, as DNA: TGTGCCAGCAGTTTCGGGCAGGGCAGACAGCCCCAGCATTTT. This encodes CASSFGQGRQPQHF.

The rearrangement uses TRBV9 and TRBJ2-3; 7 bases map to TRBD2. The CDR3 is 16 amino acids. V lost 3 bases, J lost 3 bases, and 10 bases stayed unmatched. The germline V gene encodes CDR1 SGDLS and CDR2 YYNGEE. The CDR3 DNA is TGTGCCAGCAGCGCCGTCGGGGGGTGGGGGACAGATACGCAGTATTTT. Amino acids: CASSAVGGWGTDTQYF.

The chain is built from TRBV28 and TRBJ2-4, with TRBD1 matching 11 bases. The junction had 3 bases not matched to a gene; V was cut back by 2 bases and J by 6 bases. The V gene's germline CDR1 is MDHEN and CDR2 SYDVKM. The CDR3 totals 15 residues. The CDR3 region is CASSLEGQGVNIQYF. CDR3 coding DNA: TGTGCCAGCAGTTTAGAGGGACAGGGGGTAAACATTCAGTACTTC.

The gene calls are TRBV7-8 and TRBJ2-3; possible D gene TRBD1, 6 bases. CDR3 length equals 15 residues. Trimming pared 1 base from V and 2 bases from J, leaving 10 bases between. Germline-derived CDR1 and CDR2 are SGHVS and FQNEAQ. The chain's CDR3 is CASSLGGHYTDTQYF. The CDR3 coding sequence is TGTGCCAGCAGCTTAGGGGGACATTACACAGATACGCAGTATTTT. Full variable domain (missing parts from reference TRBV7-8 and TRBJ2-3): GAGVSQSPRYKVAKRGQDVALRCDPISGHVSLFWYQQALGQGPEFLTYFQNEAQLDKSGLPSDRFFAERPEGSVSTLKIQRTQQEDSAVYLCASSLGGHYTDTQYFGPGTRLTVL.

This chain uses TRBV6-1 with TRBJ1-5; unclear D gene. This CDR3 has 14 residues. The V gene lost 7 bases and the J gene lost 4 bases, with 14 bases spanning the gap. CDR1 MNHNS and CDR2 SASEGT come from the germline V gene. This CDR3 reads CASTRKSINQPQHF. CDR3 DNA sequence: TGTGCCAGCACCAGGAAATCGATAAATCAGCCCCAGCATTTT.